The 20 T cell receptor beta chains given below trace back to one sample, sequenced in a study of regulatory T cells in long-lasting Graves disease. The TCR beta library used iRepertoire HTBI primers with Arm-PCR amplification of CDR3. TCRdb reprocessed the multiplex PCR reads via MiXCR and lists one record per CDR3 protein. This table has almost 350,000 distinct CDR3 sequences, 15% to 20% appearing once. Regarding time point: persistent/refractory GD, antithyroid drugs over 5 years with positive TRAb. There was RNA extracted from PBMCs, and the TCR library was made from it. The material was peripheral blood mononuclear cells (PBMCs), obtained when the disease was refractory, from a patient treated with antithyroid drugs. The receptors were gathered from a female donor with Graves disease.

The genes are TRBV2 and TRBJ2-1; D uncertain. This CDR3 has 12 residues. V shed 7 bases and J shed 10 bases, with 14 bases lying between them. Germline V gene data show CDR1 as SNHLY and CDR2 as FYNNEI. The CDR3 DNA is TGTGCCAGCACCGAAGGATCTGTAGAGCAGTTCTTC. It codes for CASTEGSVEQFF.

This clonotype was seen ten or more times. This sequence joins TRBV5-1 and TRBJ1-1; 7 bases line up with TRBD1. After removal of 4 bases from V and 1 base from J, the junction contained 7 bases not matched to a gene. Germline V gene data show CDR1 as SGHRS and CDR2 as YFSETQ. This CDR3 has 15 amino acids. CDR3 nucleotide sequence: TGCGCCAGCAGCGTCCACGGGACAGCGAACACTGAAGCTTTCTTT. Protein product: CASSVHGTANTEAFF.

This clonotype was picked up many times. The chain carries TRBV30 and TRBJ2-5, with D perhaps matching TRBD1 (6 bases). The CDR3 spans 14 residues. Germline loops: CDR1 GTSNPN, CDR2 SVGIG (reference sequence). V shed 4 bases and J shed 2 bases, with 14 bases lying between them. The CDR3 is CAWNPWDKQETQYF. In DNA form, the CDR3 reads TGTGCCTGGAACCCATGGGACAAACAAGAGACCCAGTACTTC. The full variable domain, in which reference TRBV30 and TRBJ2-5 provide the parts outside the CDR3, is SQTIHQWPATLVQPVGSPLSLECTVEGTSNPNLYWYRQAAGRGLQLLFYSVGIGQISSEVPQNLSASRPQDRQFILSSKKLLLSDSGFYLCAWNPWDKQETQYFGPGTRLLVL.

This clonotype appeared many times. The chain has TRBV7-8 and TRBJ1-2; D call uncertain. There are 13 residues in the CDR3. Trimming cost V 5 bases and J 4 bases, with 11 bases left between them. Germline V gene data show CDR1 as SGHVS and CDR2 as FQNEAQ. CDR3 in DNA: TGTGCCAGCAGCACCCAGCCTTCCTATGGCTACACCTTC. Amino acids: CASSTQPSYGYTF.

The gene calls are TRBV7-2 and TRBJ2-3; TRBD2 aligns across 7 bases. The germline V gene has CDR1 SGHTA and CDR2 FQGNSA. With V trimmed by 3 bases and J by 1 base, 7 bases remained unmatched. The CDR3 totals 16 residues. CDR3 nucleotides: TGTGCCAGCAGCTTCGGGAGGCTACGGGGCACAGATACGCAGTATTTT. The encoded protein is CASSFGRLRGTDTQYF.

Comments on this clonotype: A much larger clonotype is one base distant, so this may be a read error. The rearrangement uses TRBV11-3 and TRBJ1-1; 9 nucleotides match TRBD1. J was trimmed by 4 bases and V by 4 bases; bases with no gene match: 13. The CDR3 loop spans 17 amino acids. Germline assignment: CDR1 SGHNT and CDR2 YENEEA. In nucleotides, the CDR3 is TGTGCCAGCAGCTCGCGGGGGGGCGGGACAGGGCGCACTGAAGCTTTCTTT. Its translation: CASSSRGGGTGRTEAFF.

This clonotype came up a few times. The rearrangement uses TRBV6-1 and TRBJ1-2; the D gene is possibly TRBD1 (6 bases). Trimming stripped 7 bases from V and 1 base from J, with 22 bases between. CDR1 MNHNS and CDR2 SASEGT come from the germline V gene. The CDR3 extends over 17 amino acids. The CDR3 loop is CASTPGFYGTHNYGYTF. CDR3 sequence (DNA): TGTGCCAGCACCCCGGGCTTCTACGGGACACATAACTATGGCTACACCTTC.

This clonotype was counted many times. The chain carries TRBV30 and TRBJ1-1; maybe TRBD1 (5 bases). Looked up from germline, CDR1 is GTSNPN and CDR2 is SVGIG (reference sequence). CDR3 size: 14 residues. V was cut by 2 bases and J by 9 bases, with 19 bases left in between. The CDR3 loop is CAWSPKGTVGQAFF. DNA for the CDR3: TGTGCCTGGAGTCCCAAGGGGACCGTGGGGCAAGCTTTCTTT.

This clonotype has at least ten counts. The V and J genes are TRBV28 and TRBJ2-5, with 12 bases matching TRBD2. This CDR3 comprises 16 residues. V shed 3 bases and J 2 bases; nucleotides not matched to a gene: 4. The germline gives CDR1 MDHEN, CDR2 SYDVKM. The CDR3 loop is CASSFRLAGEQETQYF. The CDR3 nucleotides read TGTGCCAGCAGTTTCCGACTAGCGGGGGAACAAGAGACCCAGTACTTC.

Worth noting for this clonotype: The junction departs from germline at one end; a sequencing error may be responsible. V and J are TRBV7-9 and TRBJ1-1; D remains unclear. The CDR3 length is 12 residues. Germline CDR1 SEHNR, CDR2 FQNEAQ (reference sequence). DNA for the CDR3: TGTGCCGGCAGCTTGGAGAACACTGAGGCTTTCTTT. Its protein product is CAGSLENTEAFF.

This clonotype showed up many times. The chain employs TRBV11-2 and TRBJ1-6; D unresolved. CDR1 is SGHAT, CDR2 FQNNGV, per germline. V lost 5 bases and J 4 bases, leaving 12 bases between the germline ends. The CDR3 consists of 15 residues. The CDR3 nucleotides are TGTGCCAGCAGCCTTCGGGCCCTTTATAATTCACCCCTCCACTTT. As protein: CASSLRALYNSPLHF.

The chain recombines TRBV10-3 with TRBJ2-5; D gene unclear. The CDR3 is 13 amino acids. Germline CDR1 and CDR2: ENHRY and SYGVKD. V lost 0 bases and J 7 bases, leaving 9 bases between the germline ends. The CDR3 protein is CAISESGLGTQYF. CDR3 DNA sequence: TGTGCCATCAGTGAGTCGGGGTTAGGGACCCAGTACTTC.

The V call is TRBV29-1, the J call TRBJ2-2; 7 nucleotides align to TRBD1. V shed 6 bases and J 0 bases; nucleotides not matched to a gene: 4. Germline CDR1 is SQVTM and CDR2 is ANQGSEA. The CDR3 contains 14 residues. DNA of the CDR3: TGCAGCGTCCGGGGACAGCCGAACACCGGGGAGCTGTTTTTT. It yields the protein CSVRGQPNTGELFF.

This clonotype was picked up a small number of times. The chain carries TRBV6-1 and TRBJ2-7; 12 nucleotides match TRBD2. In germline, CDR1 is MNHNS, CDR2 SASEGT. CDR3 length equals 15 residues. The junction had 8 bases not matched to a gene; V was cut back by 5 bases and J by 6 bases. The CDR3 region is CASSRLAGEGGEQYF. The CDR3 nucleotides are TGTGCCAGCAGTCGACTAGCGGGAGAGGGTGGCGAGCAGTACTTC.

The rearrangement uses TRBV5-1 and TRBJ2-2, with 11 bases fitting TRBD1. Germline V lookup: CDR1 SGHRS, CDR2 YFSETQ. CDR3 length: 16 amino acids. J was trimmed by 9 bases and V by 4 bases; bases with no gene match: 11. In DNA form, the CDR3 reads TGCGCCAGCAGCCGCGGACAGGGGGCGGACCTCCGGGAGCTGTTTTTT. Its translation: CASSRGQGADLRELFF.

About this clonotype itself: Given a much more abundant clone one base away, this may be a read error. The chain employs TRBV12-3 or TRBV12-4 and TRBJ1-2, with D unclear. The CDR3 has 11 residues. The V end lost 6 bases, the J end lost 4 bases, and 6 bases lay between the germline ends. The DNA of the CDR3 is TGTGCCAGCAGGCGGCCCTATGGCTACACCTTC. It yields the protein CASRRPYGYTF.

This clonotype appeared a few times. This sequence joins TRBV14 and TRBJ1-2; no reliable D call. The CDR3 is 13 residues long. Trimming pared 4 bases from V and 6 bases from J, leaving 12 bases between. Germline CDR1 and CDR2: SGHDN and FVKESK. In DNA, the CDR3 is TGTGCCAGCAGCCGAAGCCGCGGGGATGGCTACACCTTC. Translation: CASSRSRGDGYTF.

The CDR3 loop is CASTSGRIKAFF. Here the CDR3 DNA reads TGTGCCAGCACCTCAGGGCGGATAAAAGCTTTCTTT. The chain links TRBV7-9 to TRBJ1-1, with D possibly matching TRBD1 (5 bases). The CDR3 covers 12 residues. Trimming took 7 bases from V and 9 from J, leaving 15 bases between them. Germline V CDR1 and CDR2: SEHNR, FQNEAQ (reference sequence).

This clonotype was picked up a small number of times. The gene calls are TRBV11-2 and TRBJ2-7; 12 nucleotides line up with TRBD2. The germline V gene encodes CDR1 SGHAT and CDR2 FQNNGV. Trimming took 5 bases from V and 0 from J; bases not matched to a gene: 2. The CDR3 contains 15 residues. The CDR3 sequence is CASSRTSGDSYEQYF. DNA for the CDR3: TGTGCCAGCAGCCGGACTAGCGGGGACTCCTACGAGCAGTACTTC. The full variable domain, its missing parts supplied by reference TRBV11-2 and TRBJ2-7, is EAGVAQSPRYKIIEKRQSVAFWCNPISGHATLYWYQQILGQGPKLLIQFQNNGVVDDSQLPKDRFSAERLKGVDSTLKIQPAKLEDSAVYLCASSRTSGDSYEQYFGPGTRLTVT.

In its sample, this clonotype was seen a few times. Here the CDR3 DNA reads TGTGCCAGCAGTAAACGAATAGCCCCCGGGACTAGCGGCACAGATACGCAGTATTTT. This gives the protein CASSKRIAPGTSGTDTQYF. The rearrangement joins TRBV2 to TRBJ2-3, with TRBD2 identical over 10 bases. CDR1 and CDR2 (germline): SNHLY, FYNNEI. The CDR3 has 19 residues. Unmatched junction bases numbered 15, after V lost 5 bases and J lost 1 base.